The present T cell receptor beta chain was sequenced within a study of T cell responses to AZD1222 COVID-19 vaccine. Study-wide context: Second-dose groups at about 4 or about 12 weeks were pooled.

The V gene's germline CDR1 is LNHDA and CDR2 SQIVND (reference sequence). The CDR3 has 14 amino acids. With V trimmed by 5 bases and J by 7 bases, 5 bases remained unmatched. Libraries were prepared by immunoSEQ multiplex PCR; TCRdb keeps only in-frame clonotypes and omits some of them. This table holds just under 95,000 clones, 65% to 90% found once. Sequenced material: peripheral blood, taken on day 0 of AZD1222 vaccination. This chain joins TRBV19 and TRBJ1-6; 7 positions match TRBD1. The source is an adult in good health. CDR3 bases: TGTGCCAGTAGTGCGGGACAGTGGAATTCACCCCTCCACTTT. Amino acids: CASSAGQWNSPLHF.